The rows below give T cell receptor beta chains drawn from one sample of a study of identical twins. TCRdb analysed the 5' RACE reads with MiXCR anew, one entry per CDR3 protein. The sample yields 300,000 to 350,000 distinct CDR3 sequences, 10% to 15% seen once. These data were also filed under a second study, of yellow fever vaccine responses in identical twins.

The sequencing sample was made of CD8+ T cells sorted from blood. The receptor source for this set is a woman under 30 in good health. Each CDR3 is given without its conserved first and last residue. The D gene is left open where the match is weak.

v_call	j_call	d_call	cdr3_aa
TRBV12-3/TRBV12-4	TRBJ1-2	.	ASSFQGYYYGYT
TRBV27	TRBJ1-2	.	ASSYGINYGYT
TRBV5-1	TRBJ2-2	TRBD1	ASSLLSRTGQTGELF
TRBV20-1	TRBJ2-5	TRBD2	SARVQAGTFQETQY
TRBV24-1	TRBJ2-1	.	ATSLSRSSYNEQF
TRBV7-8	TRBJ2-3	.	ATQRAGRGTDTQY
TRBV20-1	TRBJ2-7	TRBD2	SAISGTSYEQY
TRBV28	TRBJ2-1	TRBD2	ASSLLAGLYNEQF
TRBV6-2/TRBV6-3	TRBJ2-1	TRBD1	ASSTSGQGSYNEQF
TRBV4-1	TRBJ2-7	.	ASSLAGGVESYEQY
TRBV11-2	TRBJ1-5	.	ASSRGVGNQPQH
TRBV3-1	TRBJ2-1	TRBD2	ASSQGGLAGEIYNEQF
TRBV11-2	TRBJ2-1	TRBD2	ASSLLASGSSYNEQF
TRBV12-3/TRBV12-4	TRBJ1-1	TRBD1	ASRGTGRVNTEAF
TRBV12-3/TRBV12-4	TRBJ2-1	.	ASSYPGGSSYNEQF
TRBV5-1	TRBJ2-3	.	ASSSDGVPDTQY
TRBV5-5	TRBJ2-2	TRBD2	ASSQRVAGFLGELF
TRBV12-3/TRBV12-4	TRBJ1-1	.	ASSLAGPTEAF
TRBV14	TRBJ2-5	.	ASSQDRQGLETQY
TRBV4-1	TRBJ2-7	TRBD2	ASSPHRTSLDEQY
TRBV27	TRBJ2-3	.	ASSLGLRTDTQY
TRBV10-3	TRBJ2-3	.	ATAFKGTGPDTQY
TRBV10-3	TRBJ2-7	.	AISSGEWEY
TRBV10-3	TRBJ1-2	.	AISVSGDYGYT
TRBV5-4	TRBJ2-1	.	ASSTGQLNFNEQF
TRBV7-9	TRBJ2-5	.	ASSQGSQETQY
TRBV24-1	TRBJ2-5	.	ATSDSGGLETQY
TRBV11-1	TRBJ2-1	.	ASSPGLGYWEQF
TRBV28	TRBJ2-3	TRBD1	ASSEGQGGSLH
TRBV20-1	TRBJ2-3	TRBD2	SAIPGLAATDTQY
TRBV28	TRBJ2-3	TRBD2	ASSFLESGEDTQY
TRBV27	TRBJ1-2	TRBD1	ASSPGTGVGGYT
TRBV7-6	TRBJ2-1	TRBD2	ASSWVAGDNEQF
TRBV7-9	TRBJ2-2	.	ASSAGGYLRTGELF
TRBV19	TRBJ2-1	TRBD1	AIPDRGLPNEQF
TRBV9	TRBJ2-1	TRBD2	ASSVDGTRMNEQF
TRBV15	TRBJ2-3	.	ATRKEATSTDTQY
TRBV7-9	TRBJ2-1	TRBD1	ASKHSAGTGPDNEQF
TRBV11-1	TRBJ1-2	.	ASSFTTNYGYT
TRBV7-6	TRBJ2-1	TRBD2	ASSLLGLADNEQF
TRBV27	TRBJ2-2	.	ASSSKPIRGELF
TRBV7-6	TRBJ1-1	TRBD1	ASSLDTGGGTVAF
TRBV5-6	TRBJ2-7	.	ASSLGSLNGDEQY
TRBV5-1	TRBJ2-1	TRBD1	ASSSPLTGGNYNEQF
TRBV27	TRBJ2-3	.	ASSSSSLADTQY
TRBV6-5	TRBJ2-7	.	ASSYGTLNPYEQY
TRBV4-1	TRBJ1-2	.	ASSQEGGSGYT
TRBV20-1	TRBJ2-5	.	SATSPMSPERETQY
TRBV5-1	TRBJ1-6	.	ASSTDIGGPLH
TRBV14	TRBJ2-2	.	ASSQEDGFGSAFGELF